This T cell receptor beta chain was captured in a study of T-cell reconstitution after alpha-beta-depleted transplantation in children. This clonotype was picked up a small number of times. This CDR3 contains 13 residues. Deletions cut 6 bases from V and 8 bases from J, with 16 bases between. The germline V gene encodes CDR1 DFQATT and CDR2 SNEGSKA (reference sequence). Preparation of the TCRbeta library used unique molecular identifiers. Using its own MiXCR run on the PCR reads, TCRdb lists one record per CDR3 protein. The table records 420,000 or so distinct CDR3 sequences, about a tenth of them present only once.

The sample here was PBMCs from the stem cell graft donor, taken from the stem cell graft. This receptor was obtained from a human donor who donated a stem cell graft to a child with acute myeloid leukemia. The chain carries TRBV20-1 and TRBJ1-4; D may be TRBD1 (5 bases). Here the CDR3 DNA reads TGCAGTGCCAAGGACCTGGGGGGGGAAAAACTGTTTTTT. This sequence encodes CSAKDLGGEKLFF.